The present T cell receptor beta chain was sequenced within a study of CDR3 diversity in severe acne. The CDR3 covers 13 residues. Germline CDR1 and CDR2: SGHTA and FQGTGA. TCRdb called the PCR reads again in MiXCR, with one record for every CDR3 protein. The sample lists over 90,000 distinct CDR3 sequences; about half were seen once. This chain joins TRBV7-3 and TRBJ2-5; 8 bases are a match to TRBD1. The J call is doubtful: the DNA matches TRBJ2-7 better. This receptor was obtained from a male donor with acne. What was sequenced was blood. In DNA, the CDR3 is TGTGCCAGCAGCATGCAGGGGGCCGGCGAGCAGTACTTC. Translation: CASSMQGAGEQYF.